This is a list of T cell receptor beta chains from one sample in a study of blood T cell repertoires in COVID-19. The method was immunoSEQ multiplex PCR; TCRdb's version includes in-frame clones alone and lacks a portion of them. The sample holds 100,000 to 150,000 clones, around nine tenths seen once. The material sequenced was peripheral blood. The origin of the receptors is a man aged 45-65 years with acute or convalescent COVID-19. Each CDR3 is given with its conserved first and last residue. Each record gives: D gene, CDR3 length, V gene, J gene, CDR3 DNA, CDR3 protein. The D gene is left open where the match is weak.

d_gene: TRBD1; len: 18; v_gene: TRBV25-1; j_gene: TRBJ2-1; CDR3nt: TGTGCCAGCAGCAAAACAGGGGGCCTAGATAGCTCCTACAATGAGCAGTTCTTC; CDR3aa: CASSKTGGLDSSYNEQFF
d_gene: TRBD2; len: 19; v_gene: TRBV4-1; j_gene: TRBJ2-1; CDR3nt: TGCGCCAGCAGACATTCCGGGACTAGCGGGAAAGGCTTTTTCAATGAGCAGTTCTTC; CDR3aa: CASRHSGTSGKGFFNEQFF
d_gene: -; len: 13; v_gene: TRBV9; j_gene: TRBJ2-2; CDR3nt: TGTGCCAGCAGCGTACTGGCAACCGGGGAGCTGTTTTTT; CDR3aa: CASSVLATGELFF
d_gene: -; len: 18; v_gene: TRBV7-2; j_gene: TRBJ1-4; CDR3nt: TGTGCCAGCAGCTTAGCTTTGATAGGGGAGGGAAGAAATGAAAAACTGTTTTTT; CDR3aa: CASSLALIGEGRNEKLFF
d_gene: TRBD1; len: 14; v_gene: TRBV10-3; j_gene: TRBJ1-5; CDR3nt: TGTGCCATCAGTGAGCCCGGGACAGGGGGGCCCCAGCATTTT; CDR3aa: CAISEPGTGGPQHF
d_gene: TRBD2; len: 16; v_gene: TRBV3-1/TRBV3-2; j_gene: TRBJ2-3; CDR3nt: TGTGCCAGCAGCCAAGTAGCGGGGGGCAGCACAGATACGCAGTATTTT; CDR3aa: CASSQVAGGSTDTQYF
d_gene: -; len: 15; v_gene: TRBV6-5; j_gene: TRBJ2-7; CDR3nt: TGTGCCAGCAGTTACTCGAGAGGACTCCCATCCGAGCAGTACTTC; CDR3aa: CASSYSRGLPSEQYF
d_gene: TRBD1; len: 15; v_gene: TRBV5-1; j_gene: TRBJ2-1; CDR3nt: TGCGCCAGCAGCGAAGGGACAGGGACCTACAATGAGCAGTTCTTC; CDR3aa: CASSEGTGTYNEQFF
d_gene: TRBD2; len: 16; v_gene: TRBV9; j_gene: TRBJ2-3; CDR3nt: TGTGCCAGCAGCGTAGCACTAGCGGGACCCACAGATACGCAGTATTTT; CDR3aa: CASSVALAGPTDTQYF
d_gene: -; len: 15; v_gene: TRBV7-8; j_gene: TRBJ1-2; CDR3nt: TGTGCCAGCAGCGTATCCGGGACACTAAGTGGGGGCTACACCTTC; CDR3aa: CASSVSGTLSGGYTF
d_gene: -; len: 12; v_gene: TRBV23-1; j_gene: TRBJ2-5; CDR3nt: TGCGCCAGCCCCGGGGGAGAAGAGACCCAGTACTTC; CDR3aa: CASPGGEETQYF
d_gene: -; len: 13; v_gene: TRBV28; j_gene: TRBJ1-1; CDR3nt: TGTGCCAGCAGGACAGGTTTATTAGGTGAAGCTTTCTTT; CDR3aa: CASRTGLLGEAFF
d_gene: TRBD2; len: 15; v_gene: TRBV18; j_gene: TRBJ2-1; CDR3nt: TGTGCCAGCTCACTGACCCTAGCGGGATCAAATGAGCAGTTCTTC; CDR3aa: CASSLTLAGSNEQFF
d_gene: -; len: 13; v_gene: TRBV7-6; j_gene: TRBJ1-4; CDR3nt: TGTGCCAGCAGCAGCTCGACAGGACTTCCACTGTTTTTT; CDR3aa: CASSSSTGLPLFF
d_gene: -; len: 16; v_gene: TRBV18; j_gene: TRBJ1-1; CDR3nt: TGTGCCAGCTCACCACGGCATTCTCGCATGAACACTGAAGCTTTCTTT; CDR3aa: CASSPRHSRMNTEAFF
d_gene: TRBD1; len: 15; v_gene: TRBV5-1; j_gene: TRBJ1-4; CDR3nt: TGCGCCAGCAGGAAAGGGGACAGGGAAATTGAAAAACTGTTTTTT; CDR3aa: CASRKGDREIEKLFF
d_gene: TRBD1; len: 15; v_gene: TRBV18; j_gene: TRBJ2-7; CDR3nt: TGTGCCAGCTCACATACCGGGACAGGGCCCTACGAGCAGTACTTC; CDR3aa: CASSHTGTGPYEQYF
d_gene: -; len: 15; v_gene: TRBV19; j_gene: TRBJ1-3; CDR3nt: TGTGCCAGTAGTAGACAGTCCCTCGGTGGAAACACCATATATTTT; CDR3aa: CASSRQSLGGNTIYF
d_gene: TRBD1; len: 14; v_gene: TRBV19; j_gene: TRBJ1-2; CDR3nt: TGTGCCAGTAGTTGGGACAGGGCGGGCTATGGCTACACCTTC; CDR3aa: CASSWDRAGYGYTF
d_gene: TRBD2; len: 16; v_gene: TRBV6-5; j_gene: TRBJ2-1; CDR3nt: TGTGCCAGCAGTTACGCAACTAGCGGGAGGGAGTATGAGCAGTTCTTC; CDR3aa: CASSYATSGREYEQFF
d_gene: -; len: 14; v_gene: TRBV15; j_gene: TRBJ1-1; CDR3nt: TGTGCCACCAGCGGGCAGAGCTTGAACACTGAAGCTTTCTTT; CDR3aa: CATSGQSLNTEAFF
d_gene: -; len: 16; v_gene: TRBV18; j_gene: TRBJ1-1; CDR3nt: TGTGCCAGCTCACCACCGCGGGGGTTGATGAACACTGAAGCTTTCTTT; CDR3aa: CASSPPRGLMNTEAFF
d_gene: TRBD2; len: 18; v_gene: TRBV5-1; j_gene: TRBJ2-7; CDR3nt: TGCGCCAGCAGCCCTAGTTTAGTGAGGACTAGCGGAACCTACGAGCAGTACTTC; CDR3aa: CASSPSLVRTSGTYEQYF
d_gene: TRBD1; len: 15; v_gene: TRBV27; j_gene: TRBJ1-1; CDR3nt: TGTGCCAGCAGTCAGGGGGTATACATGAACACTGAAGCTTTCTTT; CDR3aa: CASSQGVYMNTEAFF
d_gene: -; len: 12; v_gene: TRBV3-1/TRBV3-2; j_gene: TRBJ1-2; CDR3nt: TGTGCCAGCAGCCGCAGGGGCTATGGCTACACCTTC; CDR3aa: CASSRRGYGYTF
d_gene: -; len: 13; v_gene: TRBV10-2; j_gene: TRBJ1-2; CDR3nt: TGCGCCAGCAGTGAGTCGAAGGACATCGGCTACACCTTC; CDR3aa: CASSESKDIGYTF
d_gene: -; len: 16; v_gene: TRBV3-1/TRBV3-2; j_gene: TRBJ2-5; CDR3nt: TGTGCCAGCAGCCAAGACCGGGGATTGTACCAAGAGACCCAGTACTTC; CDR3aa: CASSQDRGLYQETQYF
d_gene: -; len: 17; v_gene: TRBV24-1; j_gene: TRBJ2-2; CDR3nt: TGTGCCACCAGTCTCGAATCTCCAGCGCATAACACCGGGGAGCTGTTTTTT; CDR3aa: CATSLESPAHNTGELFF